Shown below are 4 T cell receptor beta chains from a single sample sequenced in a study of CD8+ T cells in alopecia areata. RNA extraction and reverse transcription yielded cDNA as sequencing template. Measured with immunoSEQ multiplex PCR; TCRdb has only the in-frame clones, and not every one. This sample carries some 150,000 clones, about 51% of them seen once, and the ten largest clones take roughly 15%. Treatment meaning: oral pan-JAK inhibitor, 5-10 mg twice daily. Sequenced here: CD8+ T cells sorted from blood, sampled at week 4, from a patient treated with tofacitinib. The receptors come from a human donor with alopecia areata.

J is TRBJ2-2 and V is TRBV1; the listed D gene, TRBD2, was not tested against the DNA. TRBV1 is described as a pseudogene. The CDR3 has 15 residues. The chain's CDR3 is CTSSQDPRCGGELFF. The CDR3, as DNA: TGCACCAGCAGCCAAGATCCCCGGTGTGGCGGGGAGCTGTTTTTT.

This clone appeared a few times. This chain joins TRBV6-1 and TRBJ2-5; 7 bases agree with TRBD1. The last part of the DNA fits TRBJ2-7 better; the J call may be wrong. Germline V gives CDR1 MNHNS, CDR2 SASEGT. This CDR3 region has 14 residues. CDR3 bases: TGTGCCAGCAGTGGCAGGGGACAGAACTACGAGCAGTACTTC. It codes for CASSGRGQNYEQYF.

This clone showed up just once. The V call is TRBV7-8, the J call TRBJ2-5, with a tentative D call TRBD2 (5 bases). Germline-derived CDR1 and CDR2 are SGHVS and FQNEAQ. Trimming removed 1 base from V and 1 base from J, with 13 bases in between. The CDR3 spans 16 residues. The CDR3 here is CASSLEVAGVQETQYF. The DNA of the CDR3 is TGTGCCAGCAGCTTAGAGGTGGCCGGGGTCCAAGAGACCCAGTACTTC.

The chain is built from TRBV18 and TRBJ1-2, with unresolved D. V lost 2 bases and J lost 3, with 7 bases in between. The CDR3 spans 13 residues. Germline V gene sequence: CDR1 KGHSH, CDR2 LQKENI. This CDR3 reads CASSPNSDYGYTF. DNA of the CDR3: TGTGCCAGCTCACCAAACAGCGACTATGGCTACACCTTC.